This T cell receptor (beta chain) was sequenced during a study of radiotherapy plus CTLA-4 blockade in lung cancer. At the level of the study: Objective response rate was over 15%; disease control rate, 25% to 35%.

The method was immunoSEQ multiplex PCR; TCRdb's version includes in-frame clones alone and lacks a portion of them. The sample carries about 85,000 clones, around 88% recorded once. On this clone itself: Its antigen remains unknown.

Focal radiation plus CTLA-4 blockade with ipilimumab was administered to patients who had chemo-refractory metastatic non-small-cell lung cancer. Study-wide results and caveats: The best predictor of response was reported to be early blood T cell clone dynamics, with interferon-beta. In blood, tumor-derived TCR clones expanded after radiotherapy plus ipilimumab.

The CDR3 spans 14 residues. Germline V gene data show CDR1 as GTSNPN and CDR2 as SVGIG (reference sequence). The V end was cut by 1 base, the J end by 11 bases, with 18 bases between. The source of this sequence is a human donor with non-small cell lung cancer who had a partial response to radiotherapy plus ipilimumab. Sample: peripheral blood, taken from a patient treated with radiotherapy plus ipilimumab. The chain is built from TRBV30 and TRBJ2-1, with D perhaps TRBD1 (6 bases). In DNA form, the CDR3 reads TGTGCCTGGAGTGCCTCCGGGACACCTGAGAAGCAGTTCTTC. As protein: CAWSASGTPEKQFF.